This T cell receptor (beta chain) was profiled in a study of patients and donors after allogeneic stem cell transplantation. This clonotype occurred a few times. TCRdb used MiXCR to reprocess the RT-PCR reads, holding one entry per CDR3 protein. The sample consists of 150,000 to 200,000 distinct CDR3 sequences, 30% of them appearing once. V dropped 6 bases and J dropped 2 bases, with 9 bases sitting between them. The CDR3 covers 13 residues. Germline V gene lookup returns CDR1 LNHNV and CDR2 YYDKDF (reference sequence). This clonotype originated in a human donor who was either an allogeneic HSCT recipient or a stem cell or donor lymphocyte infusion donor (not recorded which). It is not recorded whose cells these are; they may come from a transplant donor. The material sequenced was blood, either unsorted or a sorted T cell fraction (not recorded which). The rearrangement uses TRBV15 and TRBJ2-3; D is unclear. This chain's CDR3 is CATSPQHTDTQYF. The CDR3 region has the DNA TGTGCCACCAGTCCTCAGCACACAGATACGCAGTATTTT.